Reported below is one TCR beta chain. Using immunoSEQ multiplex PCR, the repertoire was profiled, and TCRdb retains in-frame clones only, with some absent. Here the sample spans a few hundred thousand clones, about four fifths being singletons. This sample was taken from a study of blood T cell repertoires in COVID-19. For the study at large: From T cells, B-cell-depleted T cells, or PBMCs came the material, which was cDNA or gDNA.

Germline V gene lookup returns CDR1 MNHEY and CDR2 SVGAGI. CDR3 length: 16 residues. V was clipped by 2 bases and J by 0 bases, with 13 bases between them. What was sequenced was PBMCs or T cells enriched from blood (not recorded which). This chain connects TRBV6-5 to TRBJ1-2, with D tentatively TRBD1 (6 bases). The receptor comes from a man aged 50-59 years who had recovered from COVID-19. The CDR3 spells CASSYGAQGANYGYTF. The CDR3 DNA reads TGTGCCAGCAGTTACGGGGCACAGGGAGCTAACTATGGCTACACCTTC.